A selection of T cell receptor beta chains follows, all from one sample in a study of beta chain features in type 1 diabetes. The protocol was immunoSEQ multiplex PCR, while the TCRdb copy is restricted to in-frame clones and leaves out a portion. This sample has 970,000 or so clones, with roughly a sixth found just once. Source material: naive CD4+ T cells from blood. These receptors originate from a woman younger than 35 in good health. Each CDR3 is given with its conserved first and last residue. D genes are given only for firm matches. A row's size may be missing; if present it is once, few, many or a size class.

J: TRBJ2-7
D: TRBD2
size: .
V: TRBV2
DNA: TGTGCCAGCAGTGACCCGACTAGCGGGAGCGACGAGCAGTACTTC
CDR3: CASSDPTSGSDEQYF

J: TRBJ2-5
D: TRBD2
size: few
V: TRBV5-4
DNA: TGTGCCAGTAGCGGGAGGGCAGAGACCCAGTACTTC
CDR3: CASSGRAETQYF

J: TRBJ2-5
D: .
size: few
V: TRBV19
DNA: TGTGCCAGTAGTATCGGTCAGGGCGGAGAGACCCAGTACTTC
CDR3: CASSIGQGGETQYF

J: TRBJ2-7
D: TRBD2
size: few
V: TRBV10-3
DNA: TGTGCCATCAGTAGTAGCGGGACGGCCTACGAGCAGTACTTC
CDR3: CAISSSGTAYEQYF

J: TRBJ2-7
D: TRBD1
size: few
V: TRBV19
DNA: TGTGCCAGTAGTATGGCCGGGACAGGGGTCTACGAGCAGTACTTC
CDR3: CASSMAGTGVYEQYF

J: TRBJ2-1
D: .
size: .
V: TRBV28
DNA: TGTGCCAGCAGTTTTGGTGCGTCGGAGCAGTTCTTC
CDR3: CASSFGASEQFF

J: TRBJ1-5
D: .
size: few
V: TRBV7-2
DNA: TGTGCCAGCAGCCCAATCCGAGATCAGCCCCAGCATTTT
CDR3: CASSPIRDQPQHF

J: TRBJ2-5
D: .
size: few
V: TRBV5-1
DNA: TGCGCCAGCAGCTCTCTCGGGCCACCCCAGCAGTACTTC
CDR3: CASSSLGPPQQYF

J: TRBJ2-7
D: TRBD2
size: few
V: TRBV9
DNA: TGTGCCAGCAGCCTGGGACTAGCGCCTTCCCACGAGCAGTACTTC
CDR3: CASSLGLAPSHEQYF

J: TRBJ2-7
D: .
size: few
V: TRBV7-4
DNA: TGTGCCAGCAGCTTTAGTGGAGGAGACGAGCAGTACTTC
CDR3: CASSFSGGDEQYF

J: TRBJ2-7
D: TRBD1
size: .
V: TRBV27
DNA: TGTGCCAGCAGGAAACAGGGGGCGAACTCTGCCTACGAGCAGTACTTC
CDR3: CASRKQGANSAYEQYF

J: TRBJ2-7
D: .
size: few
V: TRBV18
DNA: TGTGCCAGCTCACTAGGGCCGACCCTTTCCTACGAGCAGTACTTC
CDR3: CASSLGPTLSYEQYF

J: TRBJ2-5
D: .
size: once
V: TRBV7-9
DNA: TGTGCCAGCAGCTTGCTCCTAAGCGATATTGGCCAAGAGACCCAGTACTTC
CDR3: CASSLLLSDIGQETQYF

J: TRBJ1-2
D: .
size: .
V: TRBV28
DNA: TGTGCCAGCAGTTCCCACCGATGGGTCACCCGTAACTATGGCTACACCTTC
CDR3: CASSSHRWVTRNYGYTF

J: TRBJ1-2
D: .
size: few
V: TRBV7-9
DNA: TGTGCCAGCAGCTTCTTGGGGGAAAAAGGCTACACCTTC
CDR3: CASSFLGEKGYTF

J: TRBJ2-7
D: .
size: .
V: TRBV28
DNA: TGTGCCAGCAGCGAATGGGGCGGACTCTCCTACGAGCAGTACTTC
CDR3: CASSEWGGLSYEQYF

J: TRBJ2-3
D: .
size: few
V: TRBV7-9
DNA: TGTGCCAGCAGCGTGACAGATACGCAGTATTTT
CDR3: CASSVTDTQYF

J: TRBJ1-5
D: .
size: .
V: TRBV7-8
DNA: TGTGCCAGCAGCTTGCCGGGCAATCAGCCCCAGCATTTT
CDR3: CASSLPGNQPQHF

J: TRBJ2-1
D: TRBD2
size: few
V: TRBV5-4
DNA: TGTGCCAGCAGCTGGCTCTCGACTAGCGGATACAATGAGCAGTTCTTC
CDR3: CASSWLSTSGYNEQFF

J: TRBJ2-3
D: .
size: .
V: TRBV7-9
DNA: TGTGCCAGCAGCCAAGGGCCCTCGGATACGCAGTATTTT
CDR3: CASSQGPSDTQYF

J: TRBJ2-7
D: .
size: few
V: TRBV28
DNA: TGTGCCAGCAGTTTGTACAGCCCTAACTACGAGCAGTACTTC
CDR3: CASSLYSPNYEQYF

J: TRBJ2-5
D: TRBD2
size: .
V: TRBV9
DNA: TGTGCCAGCAGCGTTCTAGCGGGAGGCCGAGAGACCCAGTACTTC
CDR3: CASSVLAGGRETQYF

J: TRBJ1-2
D: .
size: .
V: TRBV25-1
DNA: TGTGCCAGCAGACATAACTATGGCTACACCTTC
CDR3: CASRHNYGYTF

J: TRBJ2-5
D: TRBD1
size: few
V: TRBV18
DNA: TGTGCCAGCTCTCCCACCCAGGGGGCTGGAGAGACCCAGTACTTC
CDR3: CASSPTQGAGETQYF

J: TRBJ2-3
D: TRBD2
size: few
V: TRBV4-1
DNA: TGCGCCAGCAGCCAAGATCCAGCGGGAGGTGATACGCAGTATTTT
CDR3: CASSQDPAGGDTQYF

J: TRBJ2-2
D: .
size: .
V: TRBV9
DNA: TGTGCCAGCAGTGGAAGAACGGGAGAGTCCGGGGAGCTGTTTTTT
CDR3: CASSGRTGESGELFF

J: TRBJ2-7
D: .
size: .
V: TRBV28
DNA: TGTGCCAGCAGTTCCGCAGGGGACCCCTACGAGCAGTACTTC
CDR3: CASSSAGDPYEQYF

J: TRBJ2-2
D: .
size: few
V: TRBV4-3
DNA: TGCGCCAGCAGCCAAGTCTGGATTTCGGGCACCGGGGAGCTGTTTTTT
CDR3: CASSQVWISGTGELFF

J: TRBJ2-7
D: .
size: few
V: TRBV19
DNA: TGTGCCAGTCAAAAGACAGGTAGCTCCTACGAGCAGTACTTC
CDR3: CASQKTGSSYEQYF

J: TRBJ1-1
D: .
size: .
V: TRBV29-1
DNA: TGCAGCCCAAGTAAAACAGGGAGACCTGAAGCTTTCTTT
CDR3: CSPSKTGRPEAFF